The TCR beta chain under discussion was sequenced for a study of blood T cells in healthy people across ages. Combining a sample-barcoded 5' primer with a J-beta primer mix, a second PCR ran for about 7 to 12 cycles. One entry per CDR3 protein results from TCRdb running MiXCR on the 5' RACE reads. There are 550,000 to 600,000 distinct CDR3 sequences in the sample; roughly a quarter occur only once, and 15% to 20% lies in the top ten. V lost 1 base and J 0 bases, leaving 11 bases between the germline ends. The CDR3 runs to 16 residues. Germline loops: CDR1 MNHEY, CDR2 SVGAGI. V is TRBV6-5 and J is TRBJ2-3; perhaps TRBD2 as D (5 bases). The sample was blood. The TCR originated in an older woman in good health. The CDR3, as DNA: TGTGCCAGCAGTTACTGGGAGTGGGAGAGCACAGATACGCAGTATTTT. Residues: CASSYWEWESTDTQYF.